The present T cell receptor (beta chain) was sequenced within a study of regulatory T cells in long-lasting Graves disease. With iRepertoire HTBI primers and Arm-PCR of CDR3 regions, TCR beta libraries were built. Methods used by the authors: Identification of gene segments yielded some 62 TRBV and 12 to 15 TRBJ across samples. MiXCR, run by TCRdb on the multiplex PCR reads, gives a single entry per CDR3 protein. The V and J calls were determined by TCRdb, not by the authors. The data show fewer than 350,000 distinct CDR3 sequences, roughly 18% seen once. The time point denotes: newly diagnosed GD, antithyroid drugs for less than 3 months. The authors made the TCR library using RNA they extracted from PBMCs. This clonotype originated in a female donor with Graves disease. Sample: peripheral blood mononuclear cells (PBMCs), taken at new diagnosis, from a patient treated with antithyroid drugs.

CDR3 sequence (DNA): TGCGCCAGCAGCCGATCGACAGGGCCCTTTCTAAACATTCAGTACTTC. This gives the protein CASSRSTGPFLNIQYF. The chain uses TRBV4-1 and TRBJ2-4, with 7 bases aligning to TRBD1. CDR3 size: 16 residues. V trimming: 4 bases; J trimming: 6 bases; junction bases outside the gene matches: 12. Germline CDR1 MGHRA, CDR2 YSYEKL.